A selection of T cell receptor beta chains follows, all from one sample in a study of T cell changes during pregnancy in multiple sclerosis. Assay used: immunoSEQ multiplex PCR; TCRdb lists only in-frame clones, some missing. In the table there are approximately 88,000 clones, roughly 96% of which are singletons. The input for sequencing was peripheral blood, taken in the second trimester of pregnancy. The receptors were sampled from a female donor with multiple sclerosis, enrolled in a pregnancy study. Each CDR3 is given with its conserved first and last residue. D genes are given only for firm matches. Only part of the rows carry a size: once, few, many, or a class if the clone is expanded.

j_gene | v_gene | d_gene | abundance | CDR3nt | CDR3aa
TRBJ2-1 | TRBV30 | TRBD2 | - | TGTGCCTGGAGGTCTAGCGGGAGGGCTCTCTACAATGAGCAGTTCTTC | CAWRSSGRALYNEQFF
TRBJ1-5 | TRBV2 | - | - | TGTGCCAGCAGAGGCAACCCTCAGGTAACAGGCAATCAGCCCCAGCATTTT | CASRGNPQVTGNQPQHF
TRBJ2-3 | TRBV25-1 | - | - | TGTGCCAGCAGTGGGGTGGTAAGGGGAGATACGCAGTATTTT | CASSGVVRGDTQYF
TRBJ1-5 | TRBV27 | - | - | TGTGCCAGCAGTTCAGCGAGCAATCAGCCCCAGCATTTT | CASSSASNQPQHF
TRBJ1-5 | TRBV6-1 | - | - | TGTGCCAGCAGTGAACGGAGTGTTAATCAGCCCCAGCATTTT | CASSERSVNQPQHF
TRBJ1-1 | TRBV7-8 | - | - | TGTGCCAGCAGACTACCAGGGGCGCGCGTCACTGAAGCTTTCTTT | CASRLPGARVTEAFF
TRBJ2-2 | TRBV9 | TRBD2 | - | TGTGCCAGCAGCGTAGTGAGTAGGCTAGCGGGAGACACCGGGGAGCTGTTTTTT | CASSVVSRLAGDTGELFF
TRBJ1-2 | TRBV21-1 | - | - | TGTGCCAGCAGGACACAGGAAGGTAATGGCTACACCTTC | CASRTQEGNGYTF
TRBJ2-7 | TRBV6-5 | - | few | TGTGCCAGCAGCCCCCCCGGGGGTAAGCAGCAGTACTTC | CASSPPGGKQQYF
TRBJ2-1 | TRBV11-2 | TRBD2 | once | TGTGCCAGCAGCTTTACTGCGGGAGGGCTCTACAATGAGCAGTTCTTC | CASSFTAGGLYNEQFF
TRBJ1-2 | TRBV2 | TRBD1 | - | TGTGCCAGCAGTGAACAACAGGGGGCTGATGGCTACACCTTC | CASSEQQGADGYTF
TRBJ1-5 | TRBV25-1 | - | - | TGTGCCAGCAGTGAATCGGCGGGTAGAAACAATCAGCCCCAGCATTTT | CASSESAGRNNQPQHF
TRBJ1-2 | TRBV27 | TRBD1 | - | TGTGCCAGCAAGAAGACAGGGCGGGCGAACTATGGCTACACCTTC | CASKKTGRANYGYTF
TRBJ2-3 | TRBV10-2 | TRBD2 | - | TGCGCCAGCAGTCCTCTAGCGGGAGCCTCAGATACGCAGTATTTT | CASSPLAGASDTQYF
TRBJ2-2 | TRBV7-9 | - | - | TGTGCCAGCACAAACAGCCTGGACACCGGGGAGCTGTTTTTT | CASTNSLDTGELFF
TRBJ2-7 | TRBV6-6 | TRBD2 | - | TGTGCCAGCAGTCAGGGACTAGGAATTTACGAGCAGTACTTC | CASSQGLGIYEQYF
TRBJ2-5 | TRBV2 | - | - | TGTGCCAGCAGTGGGGGGGACGGGACCCAGTACTTC | CASSGGDGTQYF
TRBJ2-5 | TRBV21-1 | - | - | TGTGCCAGCAGTGTCACGGGACATCTAGAGACCCAGTACTTC | CASSVTGHLETQYF
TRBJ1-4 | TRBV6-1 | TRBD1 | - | TGTGCCAGCAGTGAAACAGGGGGGGAAAAACTGTTTTTT | CASSETGGEKLFF
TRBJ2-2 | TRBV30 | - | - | TGTGCCTGGAGTTTTATAGCTGGCGGGGAGCTGTTTTTT | CAWSFIAGGELFF
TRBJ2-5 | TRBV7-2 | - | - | TGTGCCAGCAGCTTAACCGGACTACGGAGACGAGAGACCCAGTACTTC | CASSLTGLRRRETQYF
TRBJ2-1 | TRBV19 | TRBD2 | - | TGTGCCACCCAGGGACCAGGGAGTAGCGGGCACTTTTACAATGAGCAGTTCTTC | CATQGPGSSGHFYNEQFF
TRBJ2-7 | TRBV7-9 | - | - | TGTGCCAGCAGCTTAGGGGCAGAATACGTTGAGCAGTACTTC | CASSLGAEYVEQYF
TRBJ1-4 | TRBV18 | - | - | TGTGCCAGCTCACCACGACAGACAGCTAATGAAAAACTGTTTTTT | CASSPRQTANEKLFF
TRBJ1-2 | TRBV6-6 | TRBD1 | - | TGTGCCAGCAGTTTGGTCCGGGACAGGCTCTATGGCTACACCTTC | CASSLVRDRLYGYTF
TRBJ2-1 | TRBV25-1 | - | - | TGTGCCAGCAGTGAGACAGGTTGGCGTCAATTCGATGAGCAGTTCTTC | CASSETGWRQFDEQFF
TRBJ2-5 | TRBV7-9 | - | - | TGTGCCAGCAGCTTCCCGGGTGGACAAGAGACCCAGTACTTC | CASSFPGGQETQYF